The 8 T cell receptor beta chains below all came from one sample that was sequenced in a study of molecular identifiers for immune sequencing clone quantification. TCRdb redid the calling of the PCR reads with MiXCR, one entry per CDR3 protein. The table records 50,000 to 75,000 distinct CDR3 sequences, around 19% of them present only once. The specimen sequenced was naive CD8+ T cells from blood, with Jurkat cell RNA spiked in. Noted subset: FACS-sorted CD8+CD4-CCR7+CD45RA+ naive T cells. Receptor source: a human donor in good health. Some libraries in this study had Jurkat cell RNA spiked in.

Remarks on this clonotype: It may be a read error: a sequence one base away is much more abundant. A read error is likely, as this CDR3 ends without the conserved phenylalanine or tryptophan. This chain links TRBV19 with TRBJ1-5; possibly TRBD1 for D (5 bases). V was pared by 1 base and J by 7 bases, with 8 bases between. Germline V gives CDR1 LNHDA, CDR2 SQIVND (reference sequence). The CDR3 runs 13 residues. CDR3 sequence: CASSIGGGQPQHL. As DNA, the CDR3 is TGTGCCAGTAGTATAGGGGGCGGACAGCCCCAGCATCTT.

Comment on this clonotype: This clone may be a read error of a much larger clone one base away. The chain recombines TRBV18 with TRBJ2-7, with 9 bases fitting TRBD1. Trimming removed 3 bases from V and 2 bases from J; junction bases left unmatched: 8. Germline lookup yields CDR1 KGHSH and CDR2 LQKENI. This CDR3 spans 16 amino acids. The CDR3 protein is CASSPPGQGPPYEQYF. Here the CDR3 DNA reads TGTGCCAGCTCACCCCCGGGACAGGGACCCCCCTACGAGCAGTACTTC.

This clonotype came up many times. V and J are TRBV6-6 and TRBJ2-1; 9 bases match TRBD2. The germline V gene has CDR1 MNHNY and CDR2 SVGAGI (reference sequence). The CDR3 is 15 residues long. V dropped 5 bases and J dropped 9; count of bases not matched to a gene: 11. The CDR3, as DNA: TGTGCCAGCAGTCCGACTAGCGGAGTTCTGGGTGAGCAGTTCTTC. Translated, it gives CASSPTSGVLGEQFF.

In the case of this clonotype: With a much larger clone just one base away, this may be a read error. The chain couples TRBV12-3 or TRBV12-4 to TRBJ2-2; D possibly corresponds to TRBD1 (6 bases). This CDR3 has 14 residues. CDR3 in amino acids: CASSGTTNTGELSF. In DNA form, the CDR3 reads TGTGCCAGCTCCGGGACAACGAACACCGGGGAGCTGTCTTTT.

In this sample, this clonotype turned up many times. Here the CDR3 reads CASSFSYEQYF. In nucleotides, the CDR3 is TGTGCCAGCAGTTTCTCCTACGAGCAGTACTTC. The chain recombines TRBV28 with TRBJ2-7; D gene ambiguous. Germline-derived CDR1 and CDR2 are MDHEN and SYDVKM. The V and J ends lost 3 bases and 0 bases respectively, with 0 bases between them. This CDR3 contains 11 residues.

At least ten counts were recorded for this clonotype. The J gene is TRBJ1-4, the V gene TRBV29-1; D is unresolved. The CDR3 is 13 amino acids. The V end was cut by 7 bases, the J end by 8 bases, with 17 bases between. Germline V gene lookup returns CDR1 SQVTM and CDR2 ANQGSEA. CDR3 loop: CSALPEGQEKLFF. CDR3 in DNA: TGCAGCGCCCTCCCCGAGGGCCAGGAAAAACTGTTTTTT.

This clonotype was seen repeatedly, ten times or more. The chain employs TRBV13 and TRBJ2-1; no clear D. Trimming shortened V by 5 bases and J by 8 bases, and 13 bases separated the two germline ends. This CDR3 has 13 amino acids. Germline assignment: CDR1 PRHDT and CDR2 FYEKMQ (reference sequence). The CDR3 DNA is TGTGCCAGCAGCCCTGGTGCGGTCGATGAGCAGTTCTTC. It codes for CASSPGAVDEQFF.

On this clonotype itself: A read error may explain this, as a much larger clone is one base away. The chain links TRBV6-2 or TRBV6-3 to TRBJ1-2; TRBD1 agrees at 7 bases. V dropped 5 bases and J dropped 4; count of bases not matched to a gene: 7. The CDR3 has 14 amino acids. The germline gives CDR1 MNHEY, CDR2 SVGEGT. CDR3 nucleotides: TGTGCCAGCAGTCACCCGGGACAGCTCTATGGCTACACCTTC. This codes for CASSHPGQLYGYTF.